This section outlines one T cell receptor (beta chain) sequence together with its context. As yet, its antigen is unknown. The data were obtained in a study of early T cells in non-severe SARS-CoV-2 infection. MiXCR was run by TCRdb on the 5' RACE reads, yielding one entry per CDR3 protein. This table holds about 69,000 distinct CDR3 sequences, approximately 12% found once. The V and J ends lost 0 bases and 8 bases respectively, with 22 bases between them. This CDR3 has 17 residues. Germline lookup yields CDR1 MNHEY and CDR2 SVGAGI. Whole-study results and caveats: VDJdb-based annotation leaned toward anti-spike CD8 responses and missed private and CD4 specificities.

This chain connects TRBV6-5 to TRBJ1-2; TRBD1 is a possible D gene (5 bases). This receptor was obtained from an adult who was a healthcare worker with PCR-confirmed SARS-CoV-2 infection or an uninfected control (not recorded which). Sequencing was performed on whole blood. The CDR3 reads CASSYSSGTPAGYGYTF. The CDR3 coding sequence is TGTGCCAGCAGTTACTCGTCCGGGACTCCCGCAGGATACGGCTACACCTTC.